These T cell receptor beta chains were read from a single sample in a study of blood T cell repertoires in COVID-19. The data were produced by immunoSEQ multiplex PCR, yet TCRdb's version contains in-frame clones alone and is incomplete. The repertoire includes over 75,000 clones, almost 90% of them detected once, and 2.1% sits in the top ten. The sample consisted of peripheral blood. Receptors originate from a man in his fifties with COVID-19, enrolled during active disease. CDR3s include the opening cysteine and the closing phenylalanine or tryptophan. A D gene is named only where the DNA matches it firmly.

NA TRBJ1-1 TRBV27 TGTGCCAGCGGAGGACGGGTGAACACTGAAGCTTTCTTT CASGGRVNTEAFF
NA TRBJ2-2 TRBV7-2 TGTGCCAGCAGCTTAGCGGCAGGAAGGAACACCGGGGAGCTGTTTTTT CASSLAAGRNTGELFF
NA TRBJ1-6 TRBV10-3 TGTGCCATCAGTGAGACAGGTCCCAATAATTCACCCCTCCACTTT CAISETGPNNSPLHF
TRBD1 TRBJ1-2 TRBV5-1 TGCGCCAGCAGCCAAGAGGGACAGGGAGGTTCCTATGGCTACACCTTC CASSQEGQGGSYGYTF
TRBD2 TRBJ2-2 TRBV7-6 TGTGCCAGCAGATCCGGGACTAGCGAGAACACCGGGGAGCTGTTTTTT CASRSGTSENTGELFF
TRBD1 TRBJ2-1 TRBV6-5 TGTGCCAGCAGACGCGGGACAGGACCCTACAATGAGCAGTTCTTC CASRRGTGPYNEQFF
NA TRBJ1-1 TRBV5-1 TGCGCCAGCAGCTTCTCGGGGATGAACACTGAAGCTTTCTTT CASSFSGMNTEAFF
NA TRBJ2-2 TRBV4-1 TGCGCCAGCAGCCAGGGACAACAGGGCACCGGGGAGCTGTTTTTT CASSQGQQGTGELFF
TRBD1 TRBJ1-2 TRBV5-1 TGCGCCAGCAGCTTCCGACAGGGTGGAGATGGCTACACCTTC CASSFRQGGDGYTF
NA TRBJ2-7 TRBV6-6 TGTGCCAGCAGTCGGACTGGCTACGAGCAGTACTTC CASSRTGYEQYF
NA TRBJ1-3 TRBV3-1/TRBV3-2 TGTGCCAGCAGCCAAGAGGCCGACACCATATATTTT CASSQEADTIYF
TRBD1 TRBJ2-5 TRBV28 TGTGCCAGCAGCCCTCCAAGGTACAGGGGTCGGGAGACCCAGTACTTC CASSPPRYRGRETQYF
NA TRBJ2-3 TRBV9 TGTGCCAGCAGCGTAGGGGCCGGCGACAGCACAGATACGCAGTATTTT CASSVGAGDSTDTQYF
TRBD1 TRBJ1-2 TRBV4-1 TGCGCCAGCAGCCGAGGGACAGGGGAAGGCTACACCTTC CASSRGTGEGYTF
NA TRBJ1-4 TRBV2 TGTGCCAGCAGTCAGAGCGGTCCTAATGAAAAACTGTTTTTT CASSQSGPNEKLFF